Each of the 22 T cell receptor beta chains below was sequenced from the same sample in a study of identical twins. Using its own MiXCR run on the 5' RACE reads, TCRdb lists one record per CDR3 protein. The table lists about 470,000 distinct CDR3 sequences, roughly 24% of them singletons. These same data were also listed under a study on T cells expressing NK-cell markers.

The material sequenced was CD4+ T cells sorted from blood. All receptors derive from a woman aged 18-29 years in good health.

This clonotype has a handful of counts. The chain couples TRBV30 to TRBJ1-1, with 7 bases that match TRBD1. The CDR3 sequence is 11 residues long. V trimming: 7 bases; J trimming: 5 bases; junction bases outside the gene matches: 4. Germline V CDR1 and CDR2: GTSNPN, SVGIG (reference sequence). As DNA, the CDR3 is TGTGCCTCCCAGGGGGGGACTGAAGCTTTCTTT. Translation gives CASQGGTEAFF.

Worth noting for this clonotype: The junction does not match germline at one end; this may be a read error. The chain employs TRBV7-7 and TRBJ2-3; 10 bases are a match to TRBD2. This CDR3 has 17 amino acids. Per germline, CDR1 SSHAT and CDR2 FNYEAQ (reference sequence). The CDR3 sequence: CASSLAGSGGDTDTQYF. The CDR3 DNA is TGTGCTAGCAGCTTAGCGGGCAGCGGGGGGGACACAGATACGCAGTATTTT.

The chain links TRBV5-1 to TRBJ2-7; D tentatively fits TRBD1 or TRBD2 (5 bases each). This CDR3 is 17 amino acids long. Germline values: CDR1 SGHRS, CDR2 YFSETQ. Trimming shortened V by 4 bases and J by 0 bases, and 20 bases separated the two germline ends. Here the CDR3 reads CASSPIARGSFSYEQYF. The CDR3 nucleotides read TGCGCCAGCAGCCCGATTGCCCGGGGCTCCTTCTCCTACGAGCAGTACTTC.

This clonotype was detected a few times. The chain joins TRBV5-1 to TRBJ2-3; TRBD2 matches at 7 bases. After removal of 2 bases from V and 0 bases from J, the junction contained 3 bases not matched to a gene. The CDR3 is 15 amino acids. In germline, CDR1 is SGHRS, CDR2 YFSETQ. The chain's CDR3 is CASSFSGDSTDTQYF. CDR3 sequence (DNA): TGCGCCAGCAGCTTCAGCGGGGATAGCACAGATACGCAGTATTTT. Full variable domain (remainder filled in from reference TRBV5-1 and TRBJ2-3): KAGVTQTPRYLIKTRGQQVTLSCSPISGHRSVSWYQQTPGQGLQFLFEYFSETQRNKGNFPGRFSGRQFSNSRSEMNVSTLELGDSALYLCASSFSGDSTDTQYFGPGTRLTVL.

This chain connects TRBV4-2 to TRBJ2-5; 8 bases fit TRBD1. Germline CDR1 reads LGHNA; CDR2 reads YNFKEQ. With 0 bases clipped from V and 2 bases from J, the junction kept 14 bases outside the gene matches. The CDR3 covers 19 residues. CDR3 sequence (DNA): TGTGCCAGCAGCCAAGAAGGTCCGTTGTGGACAGGGACTCAAGAGACCCAGTACTTC. This gives the protein CASSQEGPLWTGTQETQYF.

The chain combines TRBV5-1 with TRBJ1-2, with TRBD1 as a possible D gene (5 bases). The CDR3 runs to 14 residues. Germline-derived CDR1 and CDR2 are SGHRS and YFSETQ. Trimming left V 0 bases short and J 2 bases short, with 8 bases between. CDR3 sequence: CASSLEGNNYGYTF. The CDR3 bases are TGCGCCAGCAGCTTGGAGGGGAACAACTATGGCTACACCTTC.

This clonotype was detected a few times. The rearrangement links TRBV3-1 to TRBJ1-1; no reliable D call. V lost 0 bases and J 10 bases, leaving 18 bases between the germline ends. CDR1 and CDR2 (germline): LGHDT, YNNKEL (reference sequence). The CDR3 covers 15 residues. The CDR3 loop is CASSQDPMPTVGAFF. The CDR3 DNA reads TGTGCCAGCAGCCAAGATCCGATGCCCACGGTTGGAGCTTTCTTT.

The genes are TRBV5-1 and TRBJ1-2; 8 bases line up with TRBD1. The ends lost 4 bases at V and 4 bases at J; junction bases unmatched: 9. This CDR3 spans 15 amino acids. Germline assignment: CDR1 SGHRS and CDR2 YFSETQ. DNA of the CDR3: TGCGCCAGCAGCCCGTCGGGACAGGACTTCTATGGCTACACCTTC. Residues: CASSPSGQDFYGYTF.

This clonotype has only a few counts. The J gene is TRBJ1-4, the V gene TRBV5-5; 9 nucleotides match TRBD1. This CDR3 has 16 amino acids. The germline CDR1 and CDR2 sequences are SGHKS and YYEKEE (reference sequence). J was trimmed by 6 bases and V by 1 base; bases with no gene match: 7. CDR3 nucleotides: TGTGCCAGCAGCTTGTTCACCGGACAGGGGTATGAAAAACTGTTTTTT. Protein product: CASSLFTGQGYEKLFF.

The genes are TRBV6-2 or TRBV6-3 and TRBJ2-2, with D perhaps matching TRBD1 or TRBD2 (5 bases each). CDR3 size: 15 residues. Trimming stripped 11 bases from V and 5 bases from J, with 21 bases between. Germline V lookup: CDR1 MNHEY, CDR2 SVGEGT. CDR3 region: CAARRLGGATGELFF. In DNA form, the CDR3 reads TGTGCCGCCCGGCGCCTTGGGGGAGCGACCGGGGAGCTGTTTTTT.

This chain links TRBV7-2 with TRBJ2-1; D remains ambiguous. V lost 7 bases to trimming and J lost 1 base, with 14 bases between them. There are 15 residues in the CDR3. Germline lookup yields CDR1 SGHTA and CDR2 FQGNSA. The CDR3 loop reads CASTVGVASYNEQFF. CDR3 DNA: TGTGCCAGCACCGTCGGCGTGGCTTCCTACAATGAGCAGTTCTTC.

This rearrangement joins TRBV12-3 or TRBV12-4 to TRBJ2-3; D is perhaps TRBD1 (6 bases). V dropped 4 bases and J dropped 2 bases, with 16 bases sitting between them. The CDR3 covers 16 residues. CDR3: CASSYHAGAYTDTQYF. The DNA for the CDR3 is TGTGCCAGCAGTTACCATGCAGGGGCGTACACAGATACGCAGTATTTT.

V is TRBV29-1 and J is TRBJ2-1; D is ambiguous. Trimming pared 1 base from V and 0 bases from J, leaving 10 bases between. The germline V gene encodes CDR1 SQVTM and CDR2 ANQGSEA. The CDR3 contains 15 residues. The chain's CDR3 is CSVEAGSISYNEQFF. The CDR3 DNA reads as TGCAGCGTTGAAGCGGGTTCCATCTCCTACAATGAGCAGTTCTTC.

This chain connects TRBV9 to TRBJ2-7; 10 bases are a match to TRBD2. V lost 4 bases and J lost 2; bases outside the gene matches: 6. In germline, CDR1 is SGDLS, CDR2 YYNGEE. This CDR3 is built from 15 residues. CDR3 in DNA: TGTGCCAGCAGCAGCCAAGCGGGGGGGCCCTACGAGCAGTACTTC. This sequence encodes CASSSQAGGPYEQYF. Complete variable domain (other parts from reference TRBV9 and TRBJ2-7): DSGVTQTPKHLITATGQRVTLRCSPRSGDLSVYWYQQSLDQGLQFLIQYYNGEERAKGNILERFSAQQFPDLHSELNLSSLELGDSALYFCASSSQAGGPYEQYFGPGTRLTVT.

The rearrangement links TRBV5-1 to TRBJ2-7, with 9 bases identical to TRBD1. Germline V gene data show CDR1 as SGHRS and CDR2 as YFSETQ. The CDR3 runs to 14 residues. V lost 8 bases and J lost 6; bases outside the gene matches: 12. CDR3 in amino acids: CASGVEGQGGEQYF. DNA for the CDR3: TGCGCCAGTGGGGTAGAGGGACAGGGCGGCGAGCAGTACTTC.

V usage is TRBV2 and J usage is TRBJ2-1; 8 bases line up with TRBD2. The CDR3 totals 15 residues. Germline V CDR1 and CDR2: SNHLY, FYNNEI. The J segment lost 4 bases and the V segment lost 5 bases, leaving 7 bases of the junction unmatched. CDR3 nucleotide sequence: TGTGCCAGCAGTCTACAGCGGGGGACGTACAATGAGCAGTTCTTC. As protein: CASSLQRGTYNEQFF.

This clonotype was seen just once. The chain has TRBV12-3 or TRBV12-4 and TRBJ1-2; D is unresolved. V was trimmed by 4 bases and J by 8 bases, leaving 17 bases between them. The CDR3 runs to 14 residues. CDR3 sequence reads: CASSSLISVGGYTF. As DNA, the CDR3 is TGTGCCAGCAGTTCTTTAATTTCGGTGGGGGGCTACACCTTC.

The V and J genes are TRBV20-1 and TRBJ2-1; 8 bases map to TRBD2. The germline CDR1 and CDR2 sequences are DFQATT and SNEGSKA (reference sequence). The trim removed 4 bases at V and 7 bases at J, leaving 9 bases unmatched. The CDR3 length is 14 residues. The CDR3 loop reads CSAIDGGALNEQFF. The CDR3 DNA sequence: TGCAGTGCTATTGACGGGGGGGCCTTAAATGAGCAGTTCTTC.

This clonotype was counted between two and nine times. This chain joins TRBV29-1 and TRBJ2-6; D is ambiguous. The ends were cut back, 6 bases at V and 4 bases at J, with 19 bases in the middle. CDR1 and CDR2 from the germline V gene are SQVTM and ANQGSEA. The CDR3 spans 16 residues. CDR3 coding DNA: TGCAGCGTCCTCCTTCCCGGTCTTTGGGGGGCCAACGTCCTGACTTTC. This gives the protein CSVLLPGLWGANVLTF.

In this sample, this clonotype turned up many times. The chain uses TRBV5-6 and TRBJ1-1, with a weak D call TRBD1 (6 bases). V gave up 4 bases and J gave up 1 base, with 17 bases separating them. The CDR3 runs to 16 residues. Germline CDR1 and CDR2: SGHDT and YYEEEE. The CDR3 sequence: CASSRFELGANTEAFF. The CDR3 nucleotides read TGTGCCAGCAGCCGGTTCGAGTTGGGGGCGAACACTGAAGCTTTCTTT.

J is TRBJ2-7 and V is TRBV20-1; D might be TRBD2 (6 bases). The CDR3 covers 14 residues. CDR1 is DFQATT, CDR2 SNEGSKA, per germline (reference sequence). The V and J ends lost 3 bases and 3 bases respectively, with 15 bases between them. CDR3 DNA: TGCAGTGCTAGTATGGCGGGAACGGGCTACGAGCAGTACTTC. Translation: CSASMAGTGYEQYF.

A few counts support this clonotype. J is TRBJ2-7 and V is TRBV29-1, with 7 bases lining up with TRBD1. The CDR3 has 14 amino acids. V lost 4 bases, J lost 2 bases, and 8 bases stayed unmatched. Germline V gene data show CDR1 as SQVTM and CDR2 as ANQGSEA. CDR3 nucleotide sequence: TGCAGCGTTGGACTAAACAGGGGACCCTACGAGCAGTACTTC. Translation gives CSVGLNRGPYEQYF.